The clone carrying this T cell receptor (beta chain) was counted between two and nine times. The antigen remains unidentified. This sample was taken from a study of beta chain features in type 1 diabetes. General study points: VDJ junctions from type 1 diabetes patients carried fewer insertions and larger deletions.

Expressed TCRB transcripts were sequenced because the isolated RNA had all been reverse transcribed beforehand. The protocol was immunoSEQ multiplex PCR, while the TCRdb copy is restricted to in-frame clones and leaves out a portion. The profile covers 350,000 to 400,000 clones, with about 16% appearing a single time and about 0.02% taken by the ten largest. CDR3 size: 15 residues. The V gene's germline CDR1 is SQVTM and CDR2 ANQGSEA. Trimming removed 3 bases from V and 10 bases from J; junction bases left unmatched: 12. The chain employs TRBV29-1 and TRBJ2-1, with TRBD2 matching 10 bases. The sequence derives from a woman aged 18-29 years in good health. Sequences were obtained from naive CD4+ T cells from blood. This chain's CDR3 is CSVDRALAGVQEQFF. CDR3 in DNA: TGCAGCGTTGATCGGGCGCTAGCGGGAGTACAGGAGCAGTTCTTC.